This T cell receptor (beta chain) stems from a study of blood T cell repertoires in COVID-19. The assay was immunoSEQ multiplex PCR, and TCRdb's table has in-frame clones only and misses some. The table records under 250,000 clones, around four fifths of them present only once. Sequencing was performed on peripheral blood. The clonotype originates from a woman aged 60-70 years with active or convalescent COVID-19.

Written as DNA, the CDR3 is TGTGCCAGCAGCCACTCTCAGATGAACACCGGGGAGCTGTTTTTT. This translates into CASSHSQMNTGELFF. The rearrangement uses TRBV3-1 (or the pseudogene TRBV3-2) and TRBJ2-2; D unclear. V gave up 3 bases and J gave up 1 base, with 9 bases separating them. This CDR3 region has 15 residues. CDR1 LGHDT and CDR2 YNNKEL come from the germline V gene (reference sequence).